These T cell receptor beta chains were read from a single sample in a study. TCRdb re-called the RT-PCR reads through MiXCR, storing one row per CDR3 protein. This table has about 700,000 distinct CDR3 sequences, approximately 15% appearing once. The source material was memory CD4+ T cells from blood. These receptors came from a female donor in good health, serving as a healthy control. The CDR3 runs from the conserved cysteine through the conserved F or W. D genes are given only for firm matches. Clone size is not always given. Where it is, it says once, few, many or a class for expanded clones.

j_gene | abundance | d_gene | v_gene | CDR3nt | CDR3aa
TRBJ2-7 | many | TRBD2 | TRBV20-1 | TGCAGTGCTAGGGTAGTAGCGGGAGTGGACGAGCAGTACTTC | CSARVVAGVDEQYF
TRBJ1-5 | few | . | TRBV24-1 | TGTGCCACCAGTGATTTGGTTAGCAATCAGCCCCAGCATTTT | CATSDLVSNQPQHF
TRBJ1-6 | many | . | TRBV4-1 | TGCGCCAGCAGCCAAGTTGCAAATTCACCCCTCCACTTT | CASSQVANSPLHF
TRBJ2-6 | . | TRBD1 | TRBV5-1 | TGCGCCAGCAGCCAACAGGGGAATGGGGCCAACGTCCTGACTTTC | CASSQQGNGANVLTF
TRBJ2-7 | . | TRBD1 | TRBV11-2 | TGTGCCAGCAGCTCAACTACAGGGGTCGAGCAGTACTTC | CASSSTTGVEQYF
TRBJ1-1 | few | . | TRBV2 | TGTGCCAGCAACCTGATGAACACTGAAGCTTTCTTT | CASNLMNTEAFF
TRBJ2-3 | many | . | TRBV4-3 | TGCGCCAGCAGCCAAGAGACAGCCTATACGCAGTATTTT | CASSQETAYTQYF
TRBJ2-3 | . | TRBD2 | TRBV20-1 | TGCAGTGCTTCCGGGGCCTCTAGCGGTGTCACAGATACGCAGTATTTT | CSASGASSGVTDTQYF
TRBJ2-7 | . | TRBD1 | TRBV5-1 | TGCGCCAGCAGCGGGCGGACAGGGGGAGGGACCTACGAGCAGTACTTC | CASSGRTGGGTYEQYF
TRBJ2-1 | few | TRBD2 | TRBV7-2 | TGTGCCAGCAGCTTTGGACTAGCGGGGGGCAGGAATGAGCAGTTCTTC | CASSFGLAGGRNEQFF
TRBJ2-1 | . | . | TRBV27 | TGTGCCAGCAGTCCCCGGGATAGCGGCAATGAGCAGTTCTTC | CASSPRDSGNEQFF
TRBJ2-5 | few | . | TRBV5-1 | TGCGCCAGCAGCTTGGTATCGGCACAAGAGACCCAGTACTTC | CASSLVSAQETQYF
TRBJ1-1 | many | TRBD1 | TRBV27 | TGTGCCAGCAGTTCCGGACAGGGGGCCGGTGCTGAAGCTTTCTTT | CASSSGQGAGAEAFF
TRBJ2-3 | few | . | TRBV24-1 | TGTGCCACCAGTGTGGGGGGAGATACGCAGTATTTT | CATSVGGDTQYF
TRBJ2-2 | . | TRBD1 | TRBV28 | TGTGCCACAACCTCATGGGGACAGGGCAGGAACACCGGGGAGCTGTTTTTT | CATTSWGQGRNTGELFF
TRBJ1-3 | many | . | TRBV10-2 | TGCGCCAGCAGTGAACGTAGGCCGAGCTCTGGAAACACCATATATTTT | CASSERRPSSGNTIYF
TRBJ1-2 | few | . | TRBV7-2 | TGTGCCAGCAGCTTAGACCACTATGGCTACACCTTC | CASSLDHYGYTF
TRBJ1-4 | . | . | TRBV5-4 | TGTGCCAGCAGCCACTTGGGAACCGGGGTTGGTGAAAAACTGTTTTTT | CASSHLGTGVGEKLFF
TRBJ1-2 | . | TRBD1 | TRBV9 | TGTGCCAGCAGCGTAGAGGGGACAGGGATGTGGGGCTACACCTTC | CASSVEGTGMWGYTF
TRBJ2-7 | . | TRBD1 | TRBV7-8 | TGTGCCAGCAGCGCGACAGGGGCCGAGCAGTACTTC | CASSATGAEQYF
TRBJ1-5 | . | . | TRBV7-3 | TGTGCCAGCAGCTTAACTCCAGGGGCTAATCAGCCCCAGCATTTT | CASSLTPGANQPQHF
TRBJ2-1 | . | TRBD2 | TRBV7-3 | TGTGCCAGCAGCTTCAGCGGGGATAATGAGCAGTTCTTC | CASSFSGDNEQFF
TRBJ2-3 | many | TRBD2 | TRBV5-1 | TGCGCCAGCAGCTCCCGTCGGACTAGCGGGAGTACTATGGATACGCAGTATTTT | CASSSRRTSGSTMDTQYF
TRBJ2-1 | . | . | TRBV5-1 | TGCGCCAGCAGCTTGTTAGAGGGACACCCGTTAGGTGAGCAGTTCTTC | CASSLLEGHPLGEQFF
TRBJ2-1 | few | . | TRBV5-1 | TGCGCCAGCAGCTCCGGCGACTACTACCAGGGTGAGCAGTTCTTC | CASSSGDYYQGEQFF
TRBJ1-2 | . | . | TRBV4-2 | TGTGCCAGCAGCCAAGAGACGGGGTATTGGGGCTACACCTTC | CASSQETGYWGYTF
TRBJ2-7 | . | TRBD1 | TRBV7-9 | TGTGCCAGCAGCTTAGGACAGGGGTTAACCTACGAGCAGTACTTC | CASSLGQGLTYEQYF
TRBJ2-5 | once | . | TRBV5-1 | TGCGCCAGCAGTTCCGGGTCCTACCTAGAGACCCAGTACTTC | CASSSGSYLETQYF
TRBJ2-7 | many | TRBD2 | TRBV10-3 | TGTGCCATCAGTGAGTCTCTATCTAGACTAGCGGGAGAAGGAACCTCCTACGAGCAGTACTTC | CAISESLSRLAGEGTSYEQYF
TRBJ2-7 | many | . | TRBV29-1 | TGCAGCGTGGGGGAGTACGAGCAGTACTTC | CSVGEYEQYF
TRBJ2-1 | . | . | TRBV20-1 | TGCAGTGCTAACGGACCTACCTACAATGAGCAGTTCTTC | CSANGPTYNEQFF
TRBJ2-1 | . | . | TRBV20-1 | TGCAGTGCTAGAGCTAGTTACGGTGAGCAGTTCTTC | CSARASYGEQFF
TRBJ2-4 | few | . | TRBV7-2 | TGTGCCAGCAGCTTAGGAGGAGAACGTAGAAACATTCAGTACTTC | CASSLGGERRNIQYF
TRBJ1-1 | . | . | TRBV7-2 | TGTGCCAGCAGCTTAAAGGCCCTTACTGGGACTGAAGCTTTCTTT | CASSLKALTGTEAFF
TRBJ2-1 | . | TRBD2 | TRBV7-3 | TGTGCCAGCAGCCCCCTAATTGCGGGAGGGGCCAATGAGCAGTTCTTC | CASSPLIAGGANEQFF